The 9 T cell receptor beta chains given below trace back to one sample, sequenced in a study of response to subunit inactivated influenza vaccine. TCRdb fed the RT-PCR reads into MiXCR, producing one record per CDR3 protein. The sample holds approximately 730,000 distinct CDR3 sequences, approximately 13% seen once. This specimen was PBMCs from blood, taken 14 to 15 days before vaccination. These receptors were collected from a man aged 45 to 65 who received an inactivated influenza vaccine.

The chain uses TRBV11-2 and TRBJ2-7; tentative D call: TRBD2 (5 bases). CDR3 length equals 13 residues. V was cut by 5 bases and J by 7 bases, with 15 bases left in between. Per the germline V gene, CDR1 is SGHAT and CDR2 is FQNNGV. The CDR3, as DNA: TGTGCCAGCAGCCCTGGATCAGGCGGGGAGCAGTACTTC. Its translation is CASSPGSGGEQYF.

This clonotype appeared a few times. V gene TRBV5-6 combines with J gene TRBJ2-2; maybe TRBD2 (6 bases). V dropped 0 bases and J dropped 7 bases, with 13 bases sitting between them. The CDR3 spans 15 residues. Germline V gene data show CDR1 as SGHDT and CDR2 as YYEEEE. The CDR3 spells CASSLGTSRIGELFF. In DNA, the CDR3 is TGTGCCAGCAGCTTGGGAACTAGCAGAATCGGGGAGCTGTTTTTT.

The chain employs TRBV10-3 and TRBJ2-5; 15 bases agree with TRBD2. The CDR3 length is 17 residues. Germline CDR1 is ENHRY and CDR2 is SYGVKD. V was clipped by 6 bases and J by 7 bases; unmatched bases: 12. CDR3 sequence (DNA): TGTGCCATCAGCGACGGGACTAGCGGGGGGTTCAAGGCGACCCAGTACTTC. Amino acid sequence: CAISDGTSGGFKATQYF.

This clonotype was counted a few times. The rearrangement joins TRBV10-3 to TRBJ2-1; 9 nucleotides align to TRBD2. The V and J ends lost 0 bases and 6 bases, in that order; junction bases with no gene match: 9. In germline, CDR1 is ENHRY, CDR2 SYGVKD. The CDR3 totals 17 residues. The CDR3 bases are TGTGCCATCAGTGAGTCTGTAGCGGGAGTTTCCGGCAATGAGCAGTTCTTC. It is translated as CAISESVAGVSGNEQFF.

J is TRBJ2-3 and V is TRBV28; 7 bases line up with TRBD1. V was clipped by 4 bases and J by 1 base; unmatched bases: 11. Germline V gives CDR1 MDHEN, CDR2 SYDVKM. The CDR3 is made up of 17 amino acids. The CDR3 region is CASSSSLGTEGTDTQYF. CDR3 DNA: TGTGCCAGCAGTTCGAGCTTGGGGACAGAGGGCACAGATACGCAGTATTTT.

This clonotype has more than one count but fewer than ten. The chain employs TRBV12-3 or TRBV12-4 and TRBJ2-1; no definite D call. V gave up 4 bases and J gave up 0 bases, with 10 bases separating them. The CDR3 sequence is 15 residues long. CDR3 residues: CASSSLGNSYNEQFF. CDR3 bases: TGTGCCAGCAGTTCATTAGGGAACTCCTACAATGAGCAGTTCTTC.

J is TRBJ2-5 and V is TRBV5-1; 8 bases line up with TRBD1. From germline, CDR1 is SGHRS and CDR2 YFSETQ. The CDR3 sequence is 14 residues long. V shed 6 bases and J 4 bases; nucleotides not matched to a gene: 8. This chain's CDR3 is CASNFKGQGETQYF. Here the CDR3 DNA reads TGCGCCAGCAACTTTAAAGGACAGGGAGAGACCCAGTACTTC.

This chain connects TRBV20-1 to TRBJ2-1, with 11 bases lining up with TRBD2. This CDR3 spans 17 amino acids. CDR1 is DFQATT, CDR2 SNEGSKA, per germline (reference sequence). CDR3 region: CCTILAGVSSSCNEQFF. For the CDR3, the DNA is TGCTGCACGATACTAGCGGGAGTATCTTCTTCATGCAATGAGCAGTTCTTC.

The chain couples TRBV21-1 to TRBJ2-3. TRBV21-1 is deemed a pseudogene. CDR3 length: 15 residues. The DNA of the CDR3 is TGTGCCAGCAGCAAAGAACGTGTTAGCACAGATACGCAGTATTTT. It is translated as CASSKERVSTDTQYF.